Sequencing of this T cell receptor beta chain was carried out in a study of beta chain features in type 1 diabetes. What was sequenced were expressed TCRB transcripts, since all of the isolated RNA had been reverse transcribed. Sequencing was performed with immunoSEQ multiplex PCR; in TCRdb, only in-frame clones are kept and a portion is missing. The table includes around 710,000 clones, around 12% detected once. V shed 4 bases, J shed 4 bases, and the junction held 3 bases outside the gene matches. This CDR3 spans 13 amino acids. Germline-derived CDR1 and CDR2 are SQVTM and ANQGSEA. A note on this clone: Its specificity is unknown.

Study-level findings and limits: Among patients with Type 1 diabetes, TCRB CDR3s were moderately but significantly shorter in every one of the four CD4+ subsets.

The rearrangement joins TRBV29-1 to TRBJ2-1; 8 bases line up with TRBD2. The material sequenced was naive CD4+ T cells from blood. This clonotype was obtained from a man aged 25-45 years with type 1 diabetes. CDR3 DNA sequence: TGCAGCGTTGCCGCGGGGGGTTACAATGAGCAGTTCTTC. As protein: CSVAAGGYNEQFF.